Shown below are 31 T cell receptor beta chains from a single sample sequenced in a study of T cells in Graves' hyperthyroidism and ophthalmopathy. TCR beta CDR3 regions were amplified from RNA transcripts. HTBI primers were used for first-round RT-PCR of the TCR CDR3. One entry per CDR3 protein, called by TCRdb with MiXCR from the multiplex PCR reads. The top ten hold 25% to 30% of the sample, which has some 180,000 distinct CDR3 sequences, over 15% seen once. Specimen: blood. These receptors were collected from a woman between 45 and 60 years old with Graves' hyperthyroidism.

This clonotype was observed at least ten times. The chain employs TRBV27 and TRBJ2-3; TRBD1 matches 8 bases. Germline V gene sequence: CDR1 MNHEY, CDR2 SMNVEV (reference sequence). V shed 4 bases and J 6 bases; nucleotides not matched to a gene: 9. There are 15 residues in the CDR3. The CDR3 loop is CASSSPGTGTDTQYF. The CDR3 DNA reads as TGTGCCAGCAGTTCTCCCGGGACAGGTACGGATACGCAGTATTTT.

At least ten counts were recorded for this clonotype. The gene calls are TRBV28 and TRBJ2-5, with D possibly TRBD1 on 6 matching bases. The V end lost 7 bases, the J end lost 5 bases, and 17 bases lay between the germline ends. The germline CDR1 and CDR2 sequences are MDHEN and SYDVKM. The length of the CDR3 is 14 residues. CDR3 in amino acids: CASMPSRGVETQYF. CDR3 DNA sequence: TGTGCCAGCATGCCCAGCAGGGGTGTGGAGACCCAGTACTTC.

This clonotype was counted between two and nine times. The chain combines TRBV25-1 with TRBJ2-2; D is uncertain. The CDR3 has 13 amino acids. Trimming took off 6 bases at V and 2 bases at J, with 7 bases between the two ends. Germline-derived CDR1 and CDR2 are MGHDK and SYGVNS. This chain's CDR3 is CASSIPNTGELFF. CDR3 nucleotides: TGTGCCAGCAGCATTCCCAACACCGGGGAGCTGTTTTTT.

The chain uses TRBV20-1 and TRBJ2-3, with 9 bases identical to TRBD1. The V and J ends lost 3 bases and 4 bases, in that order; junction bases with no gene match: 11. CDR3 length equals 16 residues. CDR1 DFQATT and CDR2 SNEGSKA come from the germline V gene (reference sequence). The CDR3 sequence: CSARGQGRIPADTQYF. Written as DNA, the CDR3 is TGCAGTGCTAGGGGACAGGGTAGGATTCCCGCAGATACGCAGTATTTT.

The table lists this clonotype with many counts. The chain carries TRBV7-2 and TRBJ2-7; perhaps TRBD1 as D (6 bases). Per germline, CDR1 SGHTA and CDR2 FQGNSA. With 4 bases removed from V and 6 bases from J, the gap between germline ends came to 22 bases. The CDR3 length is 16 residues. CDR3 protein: CASSCNAGVITCEQYF. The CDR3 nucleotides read TGTGCCAGCAGCTGTAACGCAGGGGTAATAACCTGCGAGCAGTACTTC.

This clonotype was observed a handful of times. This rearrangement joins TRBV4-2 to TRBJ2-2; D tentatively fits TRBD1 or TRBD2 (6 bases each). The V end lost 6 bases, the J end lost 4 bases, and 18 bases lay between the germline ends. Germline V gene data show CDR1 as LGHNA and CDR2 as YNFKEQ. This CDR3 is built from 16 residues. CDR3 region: CASRSSGGQITGELFF. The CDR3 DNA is TGTGCCAGCAGGTCATCCGGGGGACAAATCACCGGGGAGCTGTTTTTT.

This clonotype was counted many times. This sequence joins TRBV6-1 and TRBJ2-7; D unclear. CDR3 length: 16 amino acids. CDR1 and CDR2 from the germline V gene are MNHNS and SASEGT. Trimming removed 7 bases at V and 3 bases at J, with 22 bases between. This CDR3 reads CASIRGIGSGNYEQYF. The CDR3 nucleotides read TGTGCCAGCATTAGAGGTATTGGGTCAGGCAACTACGAGCAGTACTTC.

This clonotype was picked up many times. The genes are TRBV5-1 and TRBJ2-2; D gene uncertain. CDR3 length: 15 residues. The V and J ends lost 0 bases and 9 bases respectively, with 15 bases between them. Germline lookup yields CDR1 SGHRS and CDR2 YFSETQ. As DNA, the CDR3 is TGCGCCAGCAGCTTGGATCAGGCTGTCGTCCGGGAGCTGTTTTTT. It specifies CASSLDQAVVRELFF.

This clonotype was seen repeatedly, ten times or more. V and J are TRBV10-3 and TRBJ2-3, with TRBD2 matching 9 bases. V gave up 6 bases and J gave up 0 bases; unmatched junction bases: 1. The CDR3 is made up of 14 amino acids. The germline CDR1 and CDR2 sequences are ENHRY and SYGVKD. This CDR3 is CAIRAGGSTDTQYF. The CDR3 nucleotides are TGTGCCATCAGGGCGGGGGGGAGCACAGATACGCAGTATTTT.

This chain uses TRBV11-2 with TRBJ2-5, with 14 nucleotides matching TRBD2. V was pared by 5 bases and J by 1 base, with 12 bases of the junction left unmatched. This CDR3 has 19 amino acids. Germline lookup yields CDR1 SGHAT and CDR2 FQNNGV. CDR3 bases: TGTGCCAGCAGCCCCCTCTCGGGACTAGCGGGGGCCTCCCAAGAGACCCAGTACTTC. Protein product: CASSPLSGLAGASQETQYF.

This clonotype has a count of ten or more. The CDR3 spells CASSLAPSRFGANVLTF. The CDR3 DNA follows: TGTGCCAGCAGCTTGGCCCCTTCCCGTTTTGGGGCCAACGTCCTGACTTTC. The V and J genes are TRBV11-2 and TRBJ2-6, with D unclear. The V end lost 3 bases, the J end lost 3 bases, and 15 bases lay between the germline ends. CDR1 and CDR2 (germline): SGHAT, FQNNGV. The CDR3 has 17 amino acids.

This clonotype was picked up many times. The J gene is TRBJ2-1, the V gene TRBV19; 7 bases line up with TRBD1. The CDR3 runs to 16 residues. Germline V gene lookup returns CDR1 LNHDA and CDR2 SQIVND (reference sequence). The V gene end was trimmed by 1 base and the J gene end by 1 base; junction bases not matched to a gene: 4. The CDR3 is CASSIADRASYNEQFF. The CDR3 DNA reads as TGTGCCAGTAGTATAGCAGACAGGGCTTCCTACAATGAGCAGTTCTTC.

CDR3 sequence: CASSFRGPDTEAFF. CDR3 coding DNA: TGTGCCAGCAGCTTTAGAGGCCCTGACACTGAAGCTTTCTTT. The rearrangement links TRBV7-2 to TRBJ1-1; D is undetermined. The CDR3 runs to 14 residues. Germline CDR1 and CDR2: SGHTA and FQGNSA. Deletions cut 3 bases from V and 3 bases from J, with 11 bases between.

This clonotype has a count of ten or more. The CDR3 nucleotides read TGCAGTGCTAGAGAATTGTATCGGACAGGGCTCGGTCAGCCCCAGCATTTT. It yields the protein CSARELYRTGLGQPQHF. The chain couples TRBV20-1 to TRBJ1-5, with TRBD1 matching over 8 bases. Germline CDR1 reads DFQATT; CDR2 reads SNEGSKA (reference sequence). The CDR3 runs 17 residues. V lost 0 bases, J lost 6 bases, and 13 bases stayed unmatched.

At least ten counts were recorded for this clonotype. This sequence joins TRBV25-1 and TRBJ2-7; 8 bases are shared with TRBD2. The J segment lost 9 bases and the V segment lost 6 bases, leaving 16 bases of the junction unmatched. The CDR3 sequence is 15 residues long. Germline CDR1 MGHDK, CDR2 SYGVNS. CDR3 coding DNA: TGTGCCAGCAGCTGGGCGCGGGGGGCCGTCATGGGGCAGTACTTC. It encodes CASSWARGAVMGQYF.

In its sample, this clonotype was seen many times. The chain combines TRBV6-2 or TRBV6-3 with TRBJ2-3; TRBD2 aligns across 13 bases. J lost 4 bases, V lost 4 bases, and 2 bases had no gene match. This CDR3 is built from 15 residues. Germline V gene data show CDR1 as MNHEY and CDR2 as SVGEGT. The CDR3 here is CASSWTSGGSDTQYF. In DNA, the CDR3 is TGTGCCAGCAGTTGGACTAGCGGGGGATCAGATACGCAGTATTTT.

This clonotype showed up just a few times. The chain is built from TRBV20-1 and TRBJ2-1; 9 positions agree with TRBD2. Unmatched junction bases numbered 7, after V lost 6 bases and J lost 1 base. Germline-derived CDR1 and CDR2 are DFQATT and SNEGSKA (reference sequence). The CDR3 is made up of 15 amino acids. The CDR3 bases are TGCAGTGCCAAGGGCGGGGGGGGGTCCTACAATGAGCAGTTCTTC. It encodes CSAKGGGGSYNEQFF.

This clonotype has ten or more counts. The CDR3 bases are TGTGCCATCAGTGTTGGGGTACAAGATACGCAGTATTTT. It is translated as CAISVGVQDTQYF. The rearrangement uses TRBV10-3 and TRBJ2-3; D unclear. Trimming removed 4 bases from V and 5 bases from J, with 10 bases in between. Germline V gene lookup returns CDR1 ENHRY and CDR2 SYGVKD. This CDR3 is built from 13 residues.

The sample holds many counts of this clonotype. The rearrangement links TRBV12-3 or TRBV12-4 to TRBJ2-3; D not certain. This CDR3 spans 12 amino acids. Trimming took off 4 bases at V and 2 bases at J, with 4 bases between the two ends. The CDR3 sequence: CASSSTTDTQYF. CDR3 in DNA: TGTGCCAGCAGTTCAACCACAGATACGCAGTATTTT.

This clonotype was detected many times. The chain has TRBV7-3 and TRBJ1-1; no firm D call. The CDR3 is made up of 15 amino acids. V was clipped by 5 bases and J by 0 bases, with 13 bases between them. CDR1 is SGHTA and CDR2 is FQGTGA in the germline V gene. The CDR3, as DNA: TGTGCCAGCAGCCCACACGGACCGCTGAACACTGAAGCTTTCTTT. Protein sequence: CASSPHGPLNTEAFF.

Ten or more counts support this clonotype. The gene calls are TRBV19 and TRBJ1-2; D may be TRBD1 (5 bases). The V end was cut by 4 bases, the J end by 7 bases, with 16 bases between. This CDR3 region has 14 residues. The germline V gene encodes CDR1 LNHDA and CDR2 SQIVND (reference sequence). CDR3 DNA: TGTGCCAGTAGTACGAGGGGCTGGATGCGTGGCTACACCTTC. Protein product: CASSTRGWMRGYTF.

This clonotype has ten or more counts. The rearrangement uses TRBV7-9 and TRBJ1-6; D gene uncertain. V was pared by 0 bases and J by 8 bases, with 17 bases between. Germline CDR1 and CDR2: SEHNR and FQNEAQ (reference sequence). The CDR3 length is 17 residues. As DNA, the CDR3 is TGTGCCAGCAGCTTAGCGTATCCGGGGATAAGGGATTCACCCCTCCACTTT. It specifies CASSLAYPGIRDSPLHF. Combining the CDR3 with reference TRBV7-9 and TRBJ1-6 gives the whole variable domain DTGVSQNPRHKITKRGQNVTFRCDPISEHNRLYWYRQTLGQGPEFLTYFQNEAQLEKSRLLSDRFSAERPKGSFSTLEIQRTEQGDSAMYLCASSLAYPGIRDSPLHFGNGTRLTVT.

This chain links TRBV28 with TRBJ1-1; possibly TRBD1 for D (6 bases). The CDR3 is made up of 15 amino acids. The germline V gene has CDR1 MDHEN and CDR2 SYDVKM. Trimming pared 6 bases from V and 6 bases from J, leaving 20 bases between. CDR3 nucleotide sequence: TGTGCCAGCAGAAAGGAACAGGGAATTCTCGCTGAAGCTTTCTTT. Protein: CASRKEQGILAEAFF.

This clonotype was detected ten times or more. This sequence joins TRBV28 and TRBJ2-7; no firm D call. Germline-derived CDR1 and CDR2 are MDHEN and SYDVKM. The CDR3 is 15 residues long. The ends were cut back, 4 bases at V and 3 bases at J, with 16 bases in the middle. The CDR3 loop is CASSSPLGIYYEQYF. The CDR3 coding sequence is TGTGCCAGCAGTTCCCCCCTGGGGATTTACTACGAGCAGTACTTC.

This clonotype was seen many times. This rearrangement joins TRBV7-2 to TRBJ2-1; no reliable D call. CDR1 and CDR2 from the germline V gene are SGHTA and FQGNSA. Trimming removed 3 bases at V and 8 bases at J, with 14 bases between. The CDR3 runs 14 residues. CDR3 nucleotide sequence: TGTGCCAGCAGCTTCTTCGCCACCCTCGATGAGCAGTTCTTC. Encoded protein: CASSFFATLDEQFF.

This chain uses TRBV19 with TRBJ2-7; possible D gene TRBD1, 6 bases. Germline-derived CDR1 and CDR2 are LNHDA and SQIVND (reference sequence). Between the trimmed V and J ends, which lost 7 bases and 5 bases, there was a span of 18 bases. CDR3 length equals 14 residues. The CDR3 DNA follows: TGTGCCAGTAAAAGTAGCCAGGGGTGGGACGAGCAGTACTTC. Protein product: CASKSSQGWDEQYF.

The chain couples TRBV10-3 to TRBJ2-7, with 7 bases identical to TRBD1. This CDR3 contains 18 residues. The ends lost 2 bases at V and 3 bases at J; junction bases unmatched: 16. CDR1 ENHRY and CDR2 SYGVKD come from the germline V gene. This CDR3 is CAISEPTLGRGSGYEQYF. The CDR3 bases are TGTGCCATCAGTGAGCCGACCCTGGGCAGGGGGTCCGGCTACGAGCAGTACTTC.

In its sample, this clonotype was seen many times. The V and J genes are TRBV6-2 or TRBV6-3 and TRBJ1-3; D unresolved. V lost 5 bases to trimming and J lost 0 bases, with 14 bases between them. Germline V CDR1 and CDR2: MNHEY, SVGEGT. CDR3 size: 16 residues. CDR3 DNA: TGTGCCAGCAGTAACCTGGATCTTGTCTCTGGAAACACCATATATTTT. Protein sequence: CASSNLDLVSGNTIYF.

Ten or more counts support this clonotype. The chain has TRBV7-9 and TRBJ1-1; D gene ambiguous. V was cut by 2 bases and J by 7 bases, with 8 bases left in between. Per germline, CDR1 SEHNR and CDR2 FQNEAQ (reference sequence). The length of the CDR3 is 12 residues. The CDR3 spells CASSLSLVEAFF. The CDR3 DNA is TGTGCCAGCAGCTTAAGTTTGGTTGAAGCTTTCTTT.

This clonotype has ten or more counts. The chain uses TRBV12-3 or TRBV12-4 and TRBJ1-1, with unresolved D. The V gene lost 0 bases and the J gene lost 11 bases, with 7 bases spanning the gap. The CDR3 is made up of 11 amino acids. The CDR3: CASSLAPAAFF. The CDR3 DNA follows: TGTGCCAGCAGTTTAGCACCTGCGGCTTTCTTT.

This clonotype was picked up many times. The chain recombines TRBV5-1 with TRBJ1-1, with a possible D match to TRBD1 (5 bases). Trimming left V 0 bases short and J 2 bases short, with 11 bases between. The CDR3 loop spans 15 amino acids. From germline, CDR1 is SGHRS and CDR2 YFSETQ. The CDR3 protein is CASSLAQGGNTEAFF. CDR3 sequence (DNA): TGCGCCAGCAGCTTGGCCCAGGGCGGAAACACTGAAGCTTTCTTT.